This T cell receptor (beta chain) was observed in a study of cytomegalovirus exposure and HLA in healthy donors. Researchers ran the PCR with 60 Vbeta and 13 Jbeta primers. The assay was immunoSEQ multiplex PCR, and TCRdb's table has in-frame clones only and misses some. The sample records about 84,000 clones, about three quarters being singletons. Everyone who donated was a healthy bone marrow donor. The germline V gene encodes CDR1 MNHEY and CDR2 SMNVEV (reference sequence). The CDR3 sequence is 11 residues long. V was clipped by 6 bases and J by 12 bases, with 15 bases between them. The chain combines TRBV27 with TRBJ2-7; possibly TRBD1 for D (6 bases). The TCR was taken from a male donor in good health and CMV-seropositive. Sequencing was done on a sample of PBMCs. In DNA, the CDR3 is TGTGCCAGCAGATCCCAGGGGTCGCTGTACTTC. It yields the protein CASRSQGSLYF.